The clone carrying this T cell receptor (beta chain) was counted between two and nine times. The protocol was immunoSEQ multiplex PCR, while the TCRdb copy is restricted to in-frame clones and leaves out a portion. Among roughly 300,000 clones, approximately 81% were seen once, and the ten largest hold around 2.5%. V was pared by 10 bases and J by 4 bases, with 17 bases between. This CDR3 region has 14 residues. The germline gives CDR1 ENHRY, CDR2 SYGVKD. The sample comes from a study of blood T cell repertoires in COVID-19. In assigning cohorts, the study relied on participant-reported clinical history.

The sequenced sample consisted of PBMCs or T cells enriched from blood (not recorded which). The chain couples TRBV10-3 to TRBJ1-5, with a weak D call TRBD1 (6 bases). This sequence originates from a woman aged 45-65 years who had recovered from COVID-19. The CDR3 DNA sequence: TGTGCCAGTAGTCCAACCCAGGGGAATCAGCCCCAGCATTTT. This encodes CASSPTQGNQPQHF.